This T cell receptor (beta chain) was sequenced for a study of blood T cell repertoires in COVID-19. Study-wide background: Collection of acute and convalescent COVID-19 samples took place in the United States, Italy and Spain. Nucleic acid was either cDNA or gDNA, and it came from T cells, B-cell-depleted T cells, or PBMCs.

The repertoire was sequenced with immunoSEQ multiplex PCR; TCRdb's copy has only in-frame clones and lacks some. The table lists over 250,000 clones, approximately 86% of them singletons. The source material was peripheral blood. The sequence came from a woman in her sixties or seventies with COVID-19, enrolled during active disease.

The CDR3 is CASSLRFREDTEAFF. CDR3 coding DNA: TGCGCCAGCAGCCTCCGATTCCGGGAGGACACTGAAGCTTTCTTT. The chain recombines TRBV5-1 with TRBJ1-1; D call uncertain. Trimming pared 4 bases from V and 3 bases from J, leaving 16 bases between. Germline V gene sequence: CDR1 SGHRS, CDR2 YFSETQ. This CDR3 comprises 15 residues.